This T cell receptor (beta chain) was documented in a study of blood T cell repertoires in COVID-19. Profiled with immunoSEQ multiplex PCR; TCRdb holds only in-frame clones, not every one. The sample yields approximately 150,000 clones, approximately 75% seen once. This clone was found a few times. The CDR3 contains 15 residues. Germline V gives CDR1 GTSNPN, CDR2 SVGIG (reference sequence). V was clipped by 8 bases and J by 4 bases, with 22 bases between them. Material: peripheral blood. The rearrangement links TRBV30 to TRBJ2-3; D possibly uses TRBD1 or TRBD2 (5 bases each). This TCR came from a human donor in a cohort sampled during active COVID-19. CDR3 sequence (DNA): TGTGCCGGGACCGCGGCGGGTATAGGGCCAGATACGCAGTATTTT. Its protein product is CAGTAAGIGPDTQYF. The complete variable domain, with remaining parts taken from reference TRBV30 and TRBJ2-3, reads SQTIHQWPATLVQPVGSPLSLECTVEGTSNPNLYWYRQAAGRGLQLLFYSVGIGQISSEVPQNLSASRPQDRQFILSSKKLLLSDSGFYLCAGTAAGIGPDTQYFGPGTRLTVL.